The next 14 T cell receptor beta chains were all read from a single sample in a study of T-cell memory formation after mild COVID-19. One entry per CDR3 protein results from TCRdb running MiXCR on the 5' RACE reads. The sample has just under 550,000 distinct CDR3 sequences, roughly 20% seen once. Material: PBMCs or a T cell subset sorted from them (not recorded which). These receptors were collected from an adult woman who had mild COVID-19 (a few samples of this study predate the infection). Cell type and time point are not known.

This chain uses TRBV18 with TRBJ2-2, with 11 bases identical to TRBD1. The CDR3 runs 16 residues. Trimming took 5 bases from V and 4 from J; bases not matched to a gene: 6. Germline CDR1 reads KGHSH; CDR2 reads LQKENI. CDR3 loop: CASSASGTGGTGELFF. The CDR3 nucleotides read TGTGCCAGCTCAGCTTCCGGGACAGGGGGCACCGGGGAGCTGTTTTTT.

Only a few counts were recorded for this clonotype. The V call is TRBV4-2, the J call TRBJ1-5; D perhaps matches TRBD1 (5 bases). V lost 0 bases and J 7 bases, leaving 13 bases between the germline ends. This CDR3 has 15 amino acids. Germline CDR1 is LGHNA and CDR2 is YNFKEQ. The CDR3 nucleotides read TGTGCCAGCAGCCAAGATAGGGGAAATGGCCAGCCCCAGCATTTT. Protein product: CASSQDRGNGQPQHF.

This chain joins TRBV6-1 and TRBJ1-6, with D perhaps TRBD1 (5 bases). V was cut by 3 bases and J by 7 bases, with 13 bases left in between. Germline values: CDR1 MNHNS, CDR2 SASEGT. This CDR3 is 15 amino acids long. Written as DNA, the CDR3 is TGTGCCAGCAGTGATCGGGGACCCGACAATTCACCCCTCCACTTT. Its translation is CASSDRGPDNSPLHF.

This clonotype has just a few counts. The J gene is TRBJ1-1, the V gene TRBV5-5, with D uncertain. With 3 bases removed from V and 6 bases from J, the gap between germline ends came to 9 bases. CDR1 is SGHKS and CDR2 is YYEKEE in the germline V gene (reference sequence). This CDR3 region has 12 residues. Written as DNA, the CDR3 is TGTGCCAGCAGCTCTAGCGTGGCTGAAGCTTTCTTT. Amino acid sequence: CASSSSVAEAFF. The full variable domain, with the rest looked up from reference TRBV5-5 and TRBJ1-1, is DAGVTQSPTHLIKTRGQQVTLRCSPISGHKSVSWYQQVLGQGPQFIFQYYEKEERGRGNFPDRFSARQFPNYSSELNVNALLLGDSALYLCASSSSVAEAFFGQGTRLTVV.

This chain joins TRBV10-3 and TRBJ2-3, with 8 bases fitting TRBD1. The trim removed 8 bases at V and 3 bases at J, leaving 10 bases unmatched. This CDR3 is 15 amino acids long. Germline V gene data show CDR1 as ENHRY and CDR2 as SYGVKD. The CDR3 is CAISAGGKSTDTQYF. CDR3 nucleotide sequence: TGTGCCATCTCAGCAGGGGGCAAAAGTACAGATACGCAGTATTTT.

This clonotype was seen a handful of times. The CDR3 sequence: CASSQDGQGAYNEQFF. The DNA for the CDR3 is TGCGCCAGCAGCCAAGATGGGCAGGGGGCGTACAATGAGCAGTTCTTC. The rearrangement uses TRBV4-1 and TRBJ2-1; 8 bases agree with TRBD1. Unmatched junction bases numbered 5, after V lost 0 bases and J lost 4 bases. CDR1 is MGHRA, CDR2 YSYEKL, per germline. CDR3 length: 16 residues.

This clonotype occurred a few times. CDR3 nucleotides: TGCGCCAGCAGCTTTAAACAGGGGGAAAGCTCCTACGAGCAGTACTTC. This encodes CASSFKQGESSYEQYF. The genes are TRBV5-1 and TRBJ2-7; 8 nucleotides align to TRBD1. The CDR3 loop spans 16 amino acids. CDR1 SGHRS and CDR2 YFSETQ come from the germline V gene. V was pared by 2 bases and J by 0 bases, with 7 bases of the junction left unmatched.

This chain uses TRBV7-9 with TRBJ1-4, with D maybe TRBD1 (5 bases). The V end was cut by 3 bases, the J end by 6 bases, with 5 bases between. Germline V CDR1 and CDR2: SEHNR, FQNEAQ (reference sequence). The CDR3 sequence is 12 residues long. CDR3 nucleotide sequence: TGTGCCAGCAGCTTGGGGGATGAAAAACTGTTTTTT. This gives the protein CASSLGDEKLFF.

This clonotype was found a few times. The rearrangement links TRBV7-2 to TRBJ2-5; D not resolved. CDR3 length: 13 residues. The V gene's germline CDR1 is SGHTA and CDR2 FQGNSA. Trimming shortened V by 5 bases and J by 6 bases, and 13 bases separated the two germline ends. CDR3 in DNA: TGTGCCAGCAGCCCTCTCCGCAGTAAGACCCAGTACTTC. This codes for CASSPLRSKTQYF.

The CDR3 spells CASSLSGAAGELFF. For the CDR3, the DNA is TGCGCCAGCAGCTTGTCAGGGGCGGCCGGGGAGCTGTTTTTT. The gene calls are TRBV5-1 and TRBJ2-2; tentatively, D is TRBD1 (6 bases). The CDR3 extends over 14 amino acids. The germline gives CDR1 SGHRS, CDR2 YFSETQ. Trimming took 1 base from V and 6 from J, leaving 10 bases between them. The whole variable domain, remainder taken from reference TRBV5-1 and TRBJ2-2, is KAGVTQTPRYLIKTRGQQVTLSCSPISGHRSVSWYQQTPGQGLQFLFEYFSETQRNKGNFPGRFSGRQFSNSRSEMNVSTLELGDSALYLCASSLSGAAGELFFGEGSRLTVL.

This chain joins TRBV10-3 and TRBJ2-1; the D gene could be TRBD1 or TRBD2 (5 bases each). CDR3 length equals 14 residues. V lost 0 bases and J lost 9, with 12 bases in between. The germline gives CDR1 ENHRY, CDR2 SYGVKD. Here the CDR3 DNA reads TGTGCCATCAGTGAGTCTGGGGGAGTGGTTGAGCAGTTCTTC. Protein sequence: CAISESGGVVEQFF.

V is TRBV7-8 and J is TRBJ1-1, with a possible D match to TRBD1 (5 bases). CDR1 is SGHVS, CDR2 FQNEAQ, per germline. The CDR3 contains 14 residues. The ends were cut back, 5 bases at V and 5 bases at J, with 15 bases in the middle. CDR3 sequence: CASSGTRGYTEAFF. For the CDR3, the DNA is TGTGCCAGCAGCGGAACTAGGGGCTATACTGAAGCTTTCTTT.

The chain employs TRBV10-3 and TRBJ2-5; D gene unclear. The CDR3 consists of 12 residues. Germline CDR1 is ENHRY and CDR2 is SYGVKD. V dropped 5 bases and J dropped 1 base, with 5 bases sitting between them. The CDR3: CAISRSQETQYF. The CDR3 DNA sequence: TGTGCCATCAGTAGATCCCAAGAGACCCAGTACTTC.

V is TRBV18 and J is TRBJ2-7, with TRBD2 matching over 12 bases. The CDR3 extends over 22 amino acids. V gave up 6 bases and J gave up 3 bases; unmatched junction bases: 27. Germline CDR1 and CDR2: KGHSH and LQKENI. The CDR3, as DNA: TGTGCCAGCTCCACAGGACGGACAGACCTGACTAGCGGGAGAGCCCCAGGCTACGAGCAGTACTTC. Residues: CASSTGRTDLTSGRAPGYEQYF.